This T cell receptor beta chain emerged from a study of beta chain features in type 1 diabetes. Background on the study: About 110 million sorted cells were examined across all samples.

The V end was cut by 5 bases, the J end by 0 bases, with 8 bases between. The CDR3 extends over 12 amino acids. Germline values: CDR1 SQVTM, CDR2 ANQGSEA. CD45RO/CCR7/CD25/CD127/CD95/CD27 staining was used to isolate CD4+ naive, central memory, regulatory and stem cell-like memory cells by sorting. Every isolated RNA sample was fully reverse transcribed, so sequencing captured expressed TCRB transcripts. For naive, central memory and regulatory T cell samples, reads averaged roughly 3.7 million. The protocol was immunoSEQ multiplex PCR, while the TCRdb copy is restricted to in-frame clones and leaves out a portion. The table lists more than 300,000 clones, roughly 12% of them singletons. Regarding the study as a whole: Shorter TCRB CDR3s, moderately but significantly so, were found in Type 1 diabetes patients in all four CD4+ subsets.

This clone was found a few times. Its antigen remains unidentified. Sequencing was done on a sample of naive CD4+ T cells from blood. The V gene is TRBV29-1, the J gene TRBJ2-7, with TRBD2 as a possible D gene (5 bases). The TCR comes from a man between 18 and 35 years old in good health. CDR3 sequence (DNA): TGCAGCGTTTCCGGGGACTCCTACGAGCAGTACTTC. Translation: CSVSGDSYEQYF.